The rows below give T cell receptor beta chains drawn from one sample of a study of T cells in Graves' hyperthyroidism and ophthalmopathy. TCRdb re-called the multiplex PCR reads through MiXCR, storing one row per CDR3 protein. The repertoire has some 370,000 distinct CDR3 sequences, 17% of them found once; the top ten carry roughly a third. Sequencing was done on a sample of blood. Receptors were obtained from a woman aged 25 to 39 with Graves' hyperthyroidism that later progressed to Graves' ophthalmopathy. CDR3s include the opening cysteine and the closing phenylalanine or tryptophan. The D gene is left open where the match is weak. Expanded clones get a size class; other rows say once, few or many, or leave the size out.

>14|TRBD1|TRBJ2-7|few|TRBV18
CASSFGQGGNEQYF
TGTGCCAGCTCCTTCGGACAGGGTGGTAACGAGCAGTACTTC
>14|.|TRBJ1-5|many|TRBV4-1
CASSQGRTDQPQHF
TGCGCCAGCAGCCAAGGGCGGACAGATCAGCCCCAGCATTTT
>15|.|TRBJ2-2|.|TRBV4-1
CASSPQWGRTGELFF
TGCGCCAGCAGCCCCCAATGGGGGAGGACCGGGGAGCTGTTTTTT
>13|.|TRBJ2-7|many|TRBV27
CASGTGTSYEQYF
TGTGCCAGCGGAACCGGGACATCTTACGAGCAGTACTTC
>15|TRBD2|TRBJ2-1|.|TRBV20-1
CSASQSSGSFHEQFF
TGCAGTGCTAGCCAGTCTAGCGGGAGTTTTCATGAGCAGTTCTTC
>12|.|TRBJ1-2|.|TRBV29-1
CSVFINDYGYTF
TGCAGCGTTTTTATTAACGACTATGGCTACACCTTC
>15|TRBD1|TRBJ2-7|many|TRBV5-1
CASSIGTGSTYEQYF
TGCGCCAGCAGCATAGGGACAGGGAGTACATACGAGCAGTACTTC
>13|.|TRBJ1-2|many|TRBV12-3/TRBV12-4
CASSTRANYGYTF
TGTGCCAGCAGTACCCGGGCTAACTATGGCTACACCTTC
>12|.|TRBJ1-1|many|TRBV9
CASSSQGYSAFF
TGTGCCAGCAGCTCCCAAGGATATTCAGCTTTCTTT
>15|.|TRBJ2-3|.|TRBV9
CASSGFQGGTDKQYF
TGTGCCAGCAGCGGTTTCCAGGGTGGTACAGATAAGCAGTATTTT
>13|TRBD1|TRBJ1-6|many|TRBV30
CACRTGVNSPLHF
TGTGCCTGTCGGACAGGGGTAAATTCACCCCTCCACTTT
>16|TRBD2|TRBJ2-7|.|TRBV28
CASSGNLAEASYEQYF
TGTGCCAGCAGTGGAAATCTAGCGGAAGCATCCTACGAGCAGTACTTC
>15|.|TRBJ2-2|many|TRBV4-1
CASSQATGNTGELFF
TGCGCCAGCAGCCAAGCGACAGGGAACACCGGGGAGCTGTTTTTT
>12|.|TRBJ1-6|many|TRBV11-2
CASSLGHSPLHF
TGTGCCAGCAGCTTAGGTCATTCACCCCTCCACTTT
>14|.|TRBJ2-2|many|TRBV28
CASSFRGFAGELFF
TGTGCCAGCAGTTTTCGGGGGTTCGCCGGGGAGCTGTTTTTT
>17|.|TRBJ2-1|many|TRBV6-1
CASSGGTEPSSYNEQFF
TGTGCCAGCAGTGGCGGGACGGAACCTAGCTCCTACAATGAGCAGTTCTTC
>16|.|TRBJ2-4|.|TRBV20-1
CSAAGRAPFDKNIQYF
TGCAGTGCAGCAGGACGGGCCCCCTTTGACAAAAACATTCAGTACTTC